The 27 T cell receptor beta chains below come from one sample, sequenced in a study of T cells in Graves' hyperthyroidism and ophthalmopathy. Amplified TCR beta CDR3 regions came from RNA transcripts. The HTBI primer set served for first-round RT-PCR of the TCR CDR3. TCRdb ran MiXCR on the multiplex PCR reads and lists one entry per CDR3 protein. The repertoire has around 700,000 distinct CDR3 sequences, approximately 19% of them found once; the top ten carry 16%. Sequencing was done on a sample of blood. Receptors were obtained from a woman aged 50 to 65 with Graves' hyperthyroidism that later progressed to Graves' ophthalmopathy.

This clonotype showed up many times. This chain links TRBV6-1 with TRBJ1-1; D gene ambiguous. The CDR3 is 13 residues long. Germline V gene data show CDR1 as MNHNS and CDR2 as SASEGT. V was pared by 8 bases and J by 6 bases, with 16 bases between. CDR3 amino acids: CASSGIGRAEAFF. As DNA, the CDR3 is TGTGCCAGCTCTGGTATCGGGAGGGCTGAAGCTTTCTTT.

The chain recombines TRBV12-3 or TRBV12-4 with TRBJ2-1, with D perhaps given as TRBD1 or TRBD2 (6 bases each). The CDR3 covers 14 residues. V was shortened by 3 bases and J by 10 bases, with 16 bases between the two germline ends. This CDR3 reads CASSLVGGHGEQFF. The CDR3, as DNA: TGTGCCAGCAGTTTGGTCGGGGGCCACGGCGAGCAGTTCTTC.

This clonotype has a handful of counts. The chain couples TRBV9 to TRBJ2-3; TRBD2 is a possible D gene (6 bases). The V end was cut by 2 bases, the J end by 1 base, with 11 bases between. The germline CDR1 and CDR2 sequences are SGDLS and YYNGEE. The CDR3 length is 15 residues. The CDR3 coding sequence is TGTGCCAGCAGCGTGGACCAGCGGGGCACAGATACGCAGTATTTT. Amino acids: CASSVDQRGTDTQYF.

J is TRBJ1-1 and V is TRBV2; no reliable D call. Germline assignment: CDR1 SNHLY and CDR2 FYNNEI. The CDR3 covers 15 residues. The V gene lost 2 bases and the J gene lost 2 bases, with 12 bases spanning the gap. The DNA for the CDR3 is TGTGCCAGCAGTGAATGGATAGGGAGAAACACTGAAGCTTTCTTT. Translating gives CASSEWIGRNTEAFF.

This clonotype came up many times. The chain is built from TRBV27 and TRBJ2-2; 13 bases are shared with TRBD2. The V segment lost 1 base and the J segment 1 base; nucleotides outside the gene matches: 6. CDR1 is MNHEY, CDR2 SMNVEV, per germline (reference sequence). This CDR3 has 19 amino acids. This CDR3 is CASSLYDGTSGVNTGELFF. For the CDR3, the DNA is TGTGCCAGCAGTTTATATGACGGGACTAGCGGGGTGAACACCGGGGAGCTGTTTTTT.

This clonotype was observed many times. CDR3 in amino acids: CASRGQAATNEKLFF. The CDR3 region has the DNA TGTGCCAGCCGGGGACAGGCTGCAACTAATGAAAAACTGTTTTTT. The V and J genes are TRBV2 and TRBJ1-4; 8 bases agree with TRBD1. CDR1 and CDR2 (germline): SNHLY, FYNNEI. This CDR3 region has 15 residues. J lost 0 bases, V lost 8 bases, and 5 bases had no gene match. Full variable domain (outside the CDR3, taken from reference TRBV2 and TRBJ1-4): EPEVTQTPSHQVTQMGQEVILRCVPISNHLYFYWYRQILGQKVEFLVSFYNNEISEKSEIFDDQFSVERPDGSNFTLKIRSTKLEDSAMYFCASRGQAATNEKLFFGSGTQLSVL.

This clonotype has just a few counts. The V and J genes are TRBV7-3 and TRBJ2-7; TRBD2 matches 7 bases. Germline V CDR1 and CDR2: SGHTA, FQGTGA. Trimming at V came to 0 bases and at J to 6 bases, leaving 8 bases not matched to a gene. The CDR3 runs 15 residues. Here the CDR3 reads CASSLTGQGGREQYF. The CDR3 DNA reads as TGTGCCAGCAGCTTAACGGGGCAGGGAGGGCGCGAGCAGTACTTC.

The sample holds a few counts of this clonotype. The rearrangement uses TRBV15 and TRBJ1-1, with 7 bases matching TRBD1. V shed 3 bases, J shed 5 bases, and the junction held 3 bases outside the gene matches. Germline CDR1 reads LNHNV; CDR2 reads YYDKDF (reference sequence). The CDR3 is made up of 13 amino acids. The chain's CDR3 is CATSSTGVTEAFF. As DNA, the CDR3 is TGTGCCACCAGCAGTACAGGGGTAACTGAAGCTTTCTTT.

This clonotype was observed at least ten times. CDR3 amino acids: CASSLTGGANTEAFF. The DNA of the CDR3 is TGTGCCAGCAGCCTCACCGGGGGCGCGAACACTGAAGCTTTCTTT. V and J are TRBV11-2 and TRBJ1-1; a weak D match, TRBD1 (6 bases). The CDR3 loop spans 15 amino acids. Germline lookup yields CDR1 SGHAT and CDR2 FQNNGV. Deletions cut 5 bases from V and 1 base from J, with 14 bases between.

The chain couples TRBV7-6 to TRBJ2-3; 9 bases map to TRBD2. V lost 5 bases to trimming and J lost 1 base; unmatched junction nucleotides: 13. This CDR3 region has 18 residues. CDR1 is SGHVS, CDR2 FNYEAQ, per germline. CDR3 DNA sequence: TGTGCCAGCAGCCAGGGGCGGGGGGGCCTAACCGGCACAGATACGCAGTATTTT. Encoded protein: CASSQGRGGLTGTDTQYF.

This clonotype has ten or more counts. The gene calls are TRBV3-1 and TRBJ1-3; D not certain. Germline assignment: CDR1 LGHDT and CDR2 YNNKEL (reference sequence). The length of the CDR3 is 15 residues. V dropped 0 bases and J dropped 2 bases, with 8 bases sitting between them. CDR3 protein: CASSQDLVTGNTIYF. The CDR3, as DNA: TGTGCCAGCAGCCAAGATTTGGTAACTGGAAACACCATATATTTT.

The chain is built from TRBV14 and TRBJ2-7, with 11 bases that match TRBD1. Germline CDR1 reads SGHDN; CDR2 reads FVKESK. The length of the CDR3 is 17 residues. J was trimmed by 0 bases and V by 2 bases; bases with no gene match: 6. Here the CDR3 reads CASSQLGQGATSYEQYF. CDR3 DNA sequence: TGTGCCAGCAGCCAACTAGGACAGGGGGCGACCTCCTACGAGCAGTACTTC.

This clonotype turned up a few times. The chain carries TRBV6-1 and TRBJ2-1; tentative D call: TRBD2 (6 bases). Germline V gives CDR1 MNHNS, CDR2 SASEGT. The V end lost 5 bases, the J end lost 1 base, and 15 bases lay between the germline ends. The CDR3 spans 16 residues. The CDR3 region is CASSPRGIGSYNEQFF. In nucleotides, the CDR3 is TGTGCCAGCAGTCCCCGCGGGATTGGATCCTACAATGAGCAGTTCTTC.

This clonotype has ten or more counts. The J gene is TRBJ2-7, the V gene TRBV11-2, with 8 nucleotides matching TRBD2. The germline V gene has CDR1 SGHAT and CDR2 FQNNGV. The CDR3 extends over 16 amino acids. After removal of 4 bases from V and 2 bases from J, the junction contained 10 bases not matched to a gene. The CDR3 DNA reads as TGTGCCAGCAGCTCCTACAAGGGCGGGGGGACCTACGAGCAGTACTTC. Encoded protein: CASSSYKGGGTYEQYF.

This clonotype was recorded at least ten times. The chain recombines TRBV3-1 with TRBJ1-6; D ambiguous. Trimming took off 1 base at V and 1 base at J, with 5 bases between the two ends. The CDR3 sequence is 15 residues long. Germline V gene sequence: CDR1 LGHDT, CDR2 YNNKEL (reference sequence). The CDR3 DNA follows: TGTGCCAGCAGCCAAGTAAGGTCCTATAATTCACCCCTCCACTTT. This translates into CASSQVRSYNSPLHF.

Written as DNA, the CDR3 is TGTGCCACCAGCAGAGGGGGACAGGGGGTGTTTGGCTACACCTTC. It specifies CATSRGGQGVFGYTF. The rearrangement uses TRBV15 and TRBJ1-2; 11 bases are shared with TRBD1. Germline CDR1 LNHNV, CDR2 YYDKDF (reference sequence). Trimming at V came to 1 base and at J to 7 bases, leaving 5 bases not matched to a gene. This CDR3 spans 15 amino acids. The full variable domain, rest sourced from reference TRBV15 and TRBJ1-2, is DAMVIQNPRYQVTQFGKPVTLSCSQTLNHNVMYWYQQKSSQAPKLLFHYYDKDFNNEADTPDNFQSRRPNTSFCFLDIRSPGLGDTAMYLCATSRGGQGVFGYTFGSGTRLTVV.

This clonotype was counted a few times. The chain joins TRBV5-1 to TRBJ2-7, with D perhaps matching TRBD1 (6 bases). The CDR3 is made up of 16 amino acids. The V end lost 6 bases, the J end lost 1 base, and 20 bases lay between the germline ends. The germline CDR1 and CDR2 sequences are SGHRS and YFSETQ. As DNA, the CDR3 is TGCGCCAGCACACCGCTACCAATACAGGGATCCTACGAGCAGTACTTC. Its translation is CASTPLPIQGSYEQYF.

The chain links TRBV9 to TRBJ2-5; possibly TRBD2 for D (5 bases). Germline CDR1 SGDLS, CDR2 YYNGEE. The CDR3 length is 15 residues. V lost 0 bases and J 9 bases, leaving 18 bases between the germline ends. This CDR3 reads CASSVDGSRRLPQYF. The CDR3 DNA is TGTGCCAGCAGCGTAGATGGCAGCCGGAGGCTCCCCCAGTACTTC.

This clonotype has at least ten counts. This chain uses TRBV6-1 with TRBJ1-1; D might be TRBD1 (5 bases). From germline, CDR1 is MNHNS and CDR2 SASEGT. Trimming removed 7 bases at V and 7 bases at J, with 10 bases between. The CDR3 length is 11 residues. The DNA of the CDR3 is TGTGCCAGCAAGAGGGGCAATGAAGCTTTCTTT. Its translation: CASKRGNEAFF.

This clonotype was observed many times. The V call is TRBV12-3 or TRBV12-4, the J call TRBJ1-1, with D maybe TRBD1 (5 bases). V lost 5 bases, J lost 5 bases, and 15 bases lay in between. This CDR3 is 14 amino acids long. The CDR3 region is CASSGQGRGTEAFF. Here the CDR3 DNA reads TGTGCCAGCAGTGGACAAGGGCGAGGGACTGAAGCTTTCTTT.

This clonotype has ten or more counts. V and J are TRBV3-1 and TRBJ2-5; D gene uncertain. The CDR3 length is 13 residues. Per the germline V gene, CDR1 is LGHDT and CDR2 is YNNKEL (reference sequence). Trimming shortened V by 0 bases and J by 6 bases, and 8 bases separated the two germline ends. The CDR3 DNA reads TGTGCCAGCAGCCAAGAAGGGTTGAAGACCCAGTACTTC. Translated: CASSQEGLKTQYF.

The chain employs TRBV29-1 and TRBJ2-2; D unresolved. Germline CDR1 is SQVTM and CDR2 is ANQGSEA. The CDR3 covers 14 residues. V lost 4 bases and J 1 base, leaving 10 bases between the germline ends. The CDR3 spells CSVGRTQNTGELFF. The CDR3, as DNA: TGCAGCGTTGGAAGGACCCAGAACACCGGGGAGCTGTTTTTT.

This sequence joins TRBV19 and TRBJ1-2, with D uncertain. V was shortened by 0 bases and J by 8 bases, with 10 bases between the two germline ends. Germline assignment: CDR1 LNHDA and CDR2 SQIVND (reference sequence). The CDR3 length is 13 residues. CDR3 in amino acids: CASSIEDGQGYTF. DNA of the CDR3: TGTGCCAGTAGTATAGAGGACGGCCAAGGCTACACCTTC.

CDR3 loop: CASSQVFGAGFTGELFF. CDR3 DNA: TGTGCCAGCAGCCAAGTATTTGGTGCAGGTTTCACCGGGGAGCTGTTTTTT. This chain connects TRBV3-1 to TRBJ2-2, with D hard to call. The CDR3 extends over 17 amino acids. Germline V gene lookup returns CDR1 LGHDT and CDR2 YNNKEL (reference sequence). V was clipped by 1 base and J by 4 bases, with 16 bases between them.

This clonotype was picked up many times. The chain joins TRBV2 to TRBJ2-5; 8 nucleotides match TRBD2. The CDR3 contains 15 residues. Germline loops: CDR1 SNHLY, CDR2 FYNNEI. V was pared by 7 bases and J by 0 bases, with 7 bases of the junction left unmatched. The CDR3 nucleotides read TGTGCCAGCATGAGAAGCGGGGGAAACCAAGAGACCCAGTACTTC. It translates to CASMRSGGNQETQYF.

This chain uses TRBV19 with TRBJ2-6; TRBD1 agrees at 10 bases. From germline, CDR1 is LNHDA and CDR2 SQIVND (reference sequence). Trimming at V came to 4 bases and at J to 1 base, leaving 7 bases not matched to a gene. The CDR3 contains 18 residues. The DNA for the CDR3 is TGTGCCAGTAGTACCCCTCGGACAGGGGGATCTGGGGCCAACGTCCTGACTTTC. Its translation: CASSTPRTGGSGANVLTF.

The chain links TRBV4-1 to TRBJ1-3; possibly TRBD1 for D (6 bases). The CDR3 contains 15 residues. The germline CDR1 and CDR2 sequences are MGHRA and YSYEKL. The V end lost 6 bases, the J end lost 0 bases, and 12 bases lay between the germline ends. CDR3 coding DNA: TGCGCCAGCAGGCGTAGGACAGACTCTGGAAACACCATATATTTT. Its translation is CASRRRTDSGNTIYF.